This T cell receptor beta chain was recorded in a study of OX40 agonist ivuxolimab in advanced cancers. About the study: People who had prior anti-PD-1, anti-PD-L1 or anti-CTLA-4 therapy could take part, and approximately 44% had some.

The data were produced by immunoSEQ multiplex PCR, yet TCRdb's version contains in-frame clones alone and is incomplete. The sample has some 82,000 clones; over 85% are singletons. Study findings and constraints: On average, CD8+ T cells had more expanded clones than CD4+.

This clone was recorded once. Its target is unknown. Trimming left V 5 bases short and J 3 bases short, with 11 bases between. The CDR3 covers 12 residues. In germline, CDR1 is SQVTM, CDR2 ANQGSEA. The sample here was CD4+ or CD8+ T cells sorted from blood, taken in a trial of the OX40 agonist ivuxolimab. This chain links TRBV29-1 with TRBJ2-7, with D perhaps matching TRBD1 or TRBD2 (5 bases each). The receptor was isolated from an adult with an advanced solid tumor such as melanoma, head and neck, liver or kidney cancer. CDR3 protein: CSVPGPRYEQYF. The CDR3 nucleotides are TGCAGCGTTCCGGGACCGCGCTACGAGCAGTACTTC.